The 21 T cell receptor beta chains in this list originate from one sample, sequenced in a study of cytomegalovirus exposure and HLA in healthy donors. Using immunoSEQ multiplex PCR, the repertoire was profiled, and TCRdb retains in-frame clones only, with some absent. In the table there are fewer than 200,000 clones, 85% of which are singletons. The sample consisted of PBMCs. The receptor set was obtained from a man in his late teens or twenties in good health and CMV-seropositive.

The V call is TRBV9, the J call TRBJ2-5, with D perhaps matching TRBD2 (6 bases). CDR1 is SGDLS, CDR2 YYNGEE, per germline. V dropped 2 bases and J dropped 7 bases, with 12 bases sitting between them. The CDR3 runs to 13 residues. The CDR3 sequence is CASSVEGKGTQYF. CDR3 bases: TGTGCCAGCAGCGTGGAGGGGAAGGGGACCCAGTACTTC.

The chain combines TRBV7-9 with TRBJ1-2; D unclear. There are 16 residues in the CDR3. CDR1 is SEHNR, CDR2 FQNEAQ, per germline (reference sequence). V was shortened by 5 bases and J by 5 bases, with 21 bases between the two germline ends. CDR3 bases: TGTGCCAGCAGCCGGACTGAGGAGGAGCCGAGGTATGGCTACACCTTC. This gives the protein CASSRTEEEPRYGYTF.

This sequence joins TRBV4-1 and TRBJ2-2; 7 nucleotides agree with TRBD1. V lost 4 bases and J lost 5; bases outside the gene matches: 4. The germline V gene encodes CDR1 MGHRA and CDR2 YSYEKL. The CDR3 runs to 14 residues. The CDR3 reads CASSPGQLTGELFF. As DNA, the CDR3 is TGCGCCAGCAGCCCGGGACAGCTAACCGGGGAGCTGTTTTTT.

This chain joins TRBV30 and TRBJ2-7; tentative D call: TRBD2 (6 bases). Deletions cut 1 base from V and 3 bases from J, with 16 bases between. CDR1 is GTSNPN and CDR2 is SVGIG in the germline V gene (reference sequence). The CDR3 loop spans 15 amino acids. CDR3 DNA sequence: TGTGCCTGGAGTGAAGTCGGGAGATCCGGCTACGAGCAGTACTTC. It specifies CAWSEVGRSGYEQYF.

This clone showed up just a few times. CDR3: CASSQVLQGYEQYF. The CDR3 nucleotides read TGCGCCAGCAGCCAGGTACTACAGGGCTACGAGCAGTACTTC. V and J are TRBV4-1 and TRBJ2-7; D perhaps matches TRBD1 (6 bases). CDR3 size: 14 residues. The V end lost 3 bases, the J end lost 3 bases, and 12 bases lay between the germline ends. In germline, CDR1 is MGHRA, CDR2 YSYEKL.

V is TRBV7-8 and J is TRBJ1-4; D remains ambiguous. CDR1 is SGHVS, CDR2 FQNEAQ, per germline. This CDR3 is built from 14 residues. V dropped 1 base and J dropped 8 bases, with 11 bases sitting between them. CDR3 residues: CASSLGAGREKLFF. In DNA, the CDR3 is TGTGCCAGCAGCTTAGGGGCAGGCCGGGAAAAACTGTTTTTT.

The chain couples TRBV9 to TRBJ1-1; D gene uncertain. CDR1 SGDLS and CDR2 YYNGEE come from the germline V gene. Trimming removed 4 bases at V and 8 bases at J, with 21 bases between. This CDR3 spans 15 amino acids. The CDR3 spells CASSPQDGMSKEAFF. The CDR3 nucleotides read TGTGCCAGCAGCCCCCAAGACGGGATGTCCAAAGAAGCTTTCTTT.

This clone was counted a few times. The chain has TRBV7-6 and TRBJ2-3; 7 nucleotides match TRBD1. Unmatched junction bases numbered 9, after V lost 4 bases and J lost 5 bases. The CDR3 loop spans 15 amino acids. Germline V gene sequence: CDR1 SGHVS, CDR2 FNYEAQ. The CDR3 nucleotides read TGTGCCAGCAGCTCGACAGGGTATCCTCAAGATACGCAGTATTTT. Translated, it gives CASSSTGYPQDTQYF.

CDR3 DNA: TGTGCCACCAGACCTGGGAGGATTCCCCTTCCCGGGGGGTTTGGATACGAGCAGTACTTC. Translated, it gives CATRPGRIPLPGGFGYEQYF. This rearrangement joins TRBV6-4 to TRBJ2-7, with TRBD2 matching 7 bases. CDR1 and CDR2 from the germline V gene are MRHNA and SNTAGT. CDR3 size: 20 residues. Trimming at V came to 10 bases and at J to 4 bases, leaving 31 bases not matched to a gene.

The V call is TRBV4-1, the J call TRBJ2-7; D may be TRBD2 (5 bases). V lost 0 bases, J lost 0 bases, and 9 bases lay in between. The CDR3 sequence is 15 residues long. The germline CDR1 and CDR2 sequences are MGHRA and YSYEKL. The CDR3 DNA reads as TGCGCCAGCAGCCAAGATACGGGGAGCTCCTACGAGCAGTACTTC. The encoded protein is CASSQDTGSSYEQYF.

This clone was detected only a few times. V usage is TRBV28 and J usage is TRBJ2-2; the D is unclear. This CDR3 comprises 13 residues. In germline, CDR1 is MDHEN, CDR2 SYDVKM. V lost 0 bases and J lost 7, with 6 bases in between. The chain's CDR3 is CASSLWPDGELFF. In nucleotides, the CDR3 is TGTGCCAGCAGTTTATGGCCAGACGGGGAGCTGTTTTTT.

The chain uses TRBV10-3 and TRBJ2-5, with D perhaps matching TRBD2 (7 bases). V was cut by 11 bases and J by 5 bases, with 27 bases left in between. Germline lookup yields CDR1 ENHRY and CDR2 SYGVKD. The CDR3 is made up of 16 amino acids. CDR3 bases: TGTGCCGTCCCCGTGGTTGGGGGGGCCGGGGAGGAGACCCAGTACTTC. It codes for CAVPVVGGAGEETQYF.

The chain employs TRBV5-1 and TRBJ2-5, with D tentatively TRBD2 (5 bases). V lost 2 bases to trimming and J lost 2 bases, with 7 bases between them. The germline V gene encodes CDR1 SGHRS and CDR2 YFSETQ. This CDR3 region has 13 residues. CDR3 nucleotides: TGCGCCAGCAGCTTCAGCGGTCAAGAGACCCAGTACTTC. It specifies CASSFSGQETQYF.

The V and J genes are TRBV4-1 and TRBJ2-7; D possibly corresponds to TRBD1 (7 bases). The CDR3 consists of 14 residues. Trimming removed 4 bases from V and 2 bases from J, with 12 bases in between. Per the germline V gene, CDR1 is MGHRA and CDR2 is YSYEKL. CDR3 protein: CASSRGGGPYEQYF. The CDR3 coding sequence is TGCGCCAGCAGCCGAGGAGGGGGCCCCTACGAGCAGTACTTC.

This clone appeared a single time. CDR3 nucleotides: TGCGCCAGCAGCCAAGGAGGGGGAGGAAACACCATATATTTT. This translates into CASSQGGGGNTIYF. The chain employs TRBV4-1 and TRBJ1-3, with TRBD1 as a possible D gene (6 bases). V was pared by 1 base and J by 4 bases, with 8 bases between. The CDR3 loop spans 14 amino acids. Germline V gene sequence: CDR1 MGHRA, CDR2 YSYEKL.

This chain joins TRBV11-2 and TRBJ2-4; TRBD1 agrees at 10 bases. In germline, CDR1 is SGHAT, CDR2 FQNNGV. The CDR3 contains 18 residues. J lost 8 bases, V lost 5 bases, and 18 bases had no gene match. CDR3 amino acids: CASSTPPSGTGETHIQYF. The DNA of the CDR3 is TGTGCCAGCAGCACTCCGCCCTCCGGGACAGGGGAGACACACATTCAGTACTTC.

The chain joins TRBV6-6 to TRBJ2-2, with 9 nucleotides matching TRBD1. The CDR3 length is 16 residues. V shed 5 bases, J shed 0 bases, and the junction held 4 bases outside the gene matches. Per germline, CDR1 MNHNY and CDR2 SVGAGI (reference sequence). Here the CDR3 reads CASSPRTGANTGELFF. Here the CDR3 DNA reads TGTGCCAGCAGTCCCAGGACAGGGGCGAACACCGGGGAGCTGTTTTTT.

This clone was seen a single time. The V and J genes are TRBV27 and TRBJ2-7; 9 nucleotides line up with TRBD2. The germline V gene has CDR1 MNHEY and CDR2 SMNVEV (reference sequence). V shed 1 base, J shed 3 bases, and the junction held 4 bases outside the gene matches. CDR3 size: 15 residues. CDR3 protein: CASSLYKLAGYEQYF. For the CDR3, the DNA is TGTGCCAGCAGTTTATACAAACTAGCGGGCTACGAGCAGTACTTC.

This chain uses TRBV7-2 with TRBJ2-7, with 9 bases lining up with TRBD2. Trimming at V came to 5 bases and at J to 1 base, leaving 3 bases not matched to a gene. The CDR3 extends over 14 amino acids. CDR1 and CDR2 from the germline V gene are SGHTA and FQGNSA. For the CDR3, the DNA is TGTGCCAGCAGCCCGACTAGCGGTTCCTACGAGCAGTACTTC. The encoded protein is CASSPTSGSYEQYF.

The chain combines TRBV6-1 with TRBJ2-7, with 9 bases aligning to TRBD2. The CDR3 loop spans 15 amino acids. Germline values: CDR1 MNHNS, CDR2 SASEGT. V was clipped by 2 bases and J by 2 bases; unmatched bases: 4. In DNA, the CDR3 is TGTGCCAGCAGTGAAATAGGCGGGGGGGCCTACGAGCAGTACTTC. Its translation is CASSEIGGGAYEQYF.

CDR3 in amino acids: CASSLELAGWGTDTQYF. The CDR3 bases are TGTGCCAGCAGCTTAGAACTAGCGGGATGGGGCACAGATACGCAGTATTTT. This rearrangement joins TRBV7-6 to TRBJ2-3; 10 bases map to TRBD2. Germline trimming cut 1 base from V and 1 base from J; bases unmatched to any gene: 5. The CDR3 totals 17 residues. Per the germline V gene, CDR1 is SGHVS and CDR2 is FNYEAQ.